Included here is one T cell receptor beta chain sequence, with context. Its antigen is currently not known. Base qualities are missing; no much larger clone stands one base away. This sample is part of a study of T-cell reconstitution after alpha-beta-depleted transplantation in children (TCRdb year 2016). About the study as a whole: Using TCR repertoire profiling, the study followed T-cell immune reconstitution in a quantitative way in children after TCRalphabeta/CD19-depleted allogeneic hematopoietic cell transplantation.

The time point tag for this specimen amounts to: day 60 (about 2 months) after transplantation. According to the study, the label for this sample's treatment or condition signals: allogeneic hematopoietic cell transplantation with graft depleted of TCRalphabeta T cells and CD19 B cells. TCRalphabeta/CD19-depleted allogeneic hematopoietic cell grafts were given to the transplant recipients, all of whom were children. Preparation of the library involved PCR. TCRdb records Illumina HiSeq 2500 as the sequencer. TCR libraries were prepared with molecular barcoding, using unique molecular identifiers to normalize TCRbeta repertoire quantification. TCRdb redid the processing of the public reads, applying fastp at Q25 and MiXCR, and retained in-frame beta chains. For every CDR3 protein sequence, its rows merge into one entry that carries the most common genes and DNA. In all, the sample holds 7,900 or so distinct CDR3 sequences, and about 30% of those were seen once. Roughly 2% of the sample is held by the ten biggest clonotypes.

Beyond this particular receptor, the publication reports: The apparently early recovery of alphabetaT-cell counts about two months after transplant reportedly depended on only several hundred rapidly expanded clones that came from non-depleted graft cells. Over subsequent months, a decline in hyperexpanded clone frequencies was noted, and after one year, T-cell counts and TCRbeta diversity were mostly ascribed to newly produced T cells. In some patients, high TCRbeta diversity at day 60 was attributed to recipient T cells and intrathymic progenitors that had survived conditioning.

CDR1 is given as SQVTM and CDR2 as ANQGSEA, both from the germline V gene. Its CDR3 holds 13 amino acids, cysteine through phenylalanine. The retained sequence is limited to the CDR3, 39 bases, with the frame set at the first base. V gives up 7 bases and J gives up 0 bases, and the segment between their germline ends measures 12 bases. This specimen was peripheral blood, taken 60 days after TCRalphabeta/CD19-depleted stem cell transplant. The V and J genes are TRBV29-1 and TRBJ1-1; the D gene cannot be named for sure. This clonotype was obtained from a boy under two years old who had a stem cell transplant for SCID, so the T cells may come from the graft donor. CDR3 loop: CSGIRSMNTEAFF. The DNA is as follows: TGCAGCGGGATCAGGAGCATGAACACTGAAGCTTTCTTT.